Shown below are 15 T cell receptor beta chains from a single sample sequenced in a study of post-analysis software for immune sequencing data. General study points: Patients used about five TRBV segments, including TRBV5-6, TRBV5-1 and TRBV20-1, more often than controls.

Researchers reported that TCR beta cDNA libraries carried unique molecular identifiers. TCRdb used MiXCR to reprocess the PCR reads, holding one entry per CDR3 protein. The sample holds 650,000 to 850,000 distinct CDR3 sequences, approximately 53% seen once. For these receptors, no antigen is known. Sequencing was done on a sample of blood. These receptors all come from a girl under 18 with multiple sclerosis.

The V gene is TRBV5-1, the J gene TRBJ2-3; tentative D call: TRBD1 (5 bases). With 1 base removed from V and 6 bases from J, the gap between germline ends came to 12 bases. Germline CDR1 is SGHRS and CDR2 is YFSETQ. The CDR3 consists of 14 residues. In DNA form, the CDR3 reads TGCGCCAGCAGCTTGCAGGGTAGAGCGGATACGCAGTATTTT. Residues: CASSLQGRADTQYF.

The V gene is TRBV29-1, the J gene TRBJ2-5; no reliable D call. Deletions cut 3 bases from V and 4 bases from J, with 9 bases between. Per germline, CDR1 SQVTM and CDR2 ANQGSEA. The CDR3 totals 12 residues. CDR3 in amino acids: CSVEPGGETQYF. DNA for the CDR3: TGCAGCGTTGAGCCCGGCGGAGAGACCCAGTACTTC.

The chain recombines TRBV3-1 with TRBJ1-2; the D gene is possibly TRBD1 (6 bases). V was pared by 2 bases and J by 6 bases, with 10 bases between. The germline V gene has CDR1 LGHDT and CDR2 YNNKEL (reference sequence). The CDR3 is made up of 13 amino acids. CDR3 nucleotides: TGTGCCAGCAGCCAATATAGGACAGATGGCTACACCTTC. The encoded protein is CASSQYRTDGYTF.

The chain couples TRBV12-3 or TRBV12-4 to TRBJ1-2; D possibly corresponds to TRBD1 (6 bases). The CDR3 contains 13 residues. V shed 1 base and J shed 7 bases, with 10 bases lying between them. CDR3 nucleotides: TGTGCCAGCAGTTTAGTGGGGGCGGGTGGCTACACCTTC. Protein sequence: CASSLVGAGGYTF.

This chain links TRBV4-1 with TRBJ2-3; 10 positions agree with TRBD1. Germline V gene sequence: CDR1 MGHRA, CDR2 YSYEKL. The CDR3 is 15 amino acids. After removal of 3 bases from V and 10 bases from J, the junction contained 10 bases not matched to a gene. The CDR3 protein is CASSHADRGELAQYF. DNA of the CDR3: TGCGCCAGCAGCCATGCGGACAGGGGGGAATTGGCGCAGTATTTT.

The chain couples TRBV5-1 to TRBJ2-1, with a tentative D call TRBD1 (5 bases). Germline V gives CDR1 SGHRS, CDR2 YFSETQ. V lost 0 bases and J lost 5, with 15 bases in between. The CDR3 is made up of 16 amino acids. The chain's CDR3 is CASSLASGIVHNEQFF. CDR3 DNA: TGCGCCAGCAGCTTGGCCTCAGGGATTGTGCACAATGAGCAGTTCTTC.

V is TRBV3-1 and J is TRBJ2-5, with 7 bases identical to TRBD2. The CDR3 spans 14 residues. Germline CDR1 and CDR2: LGHDT and YNNKEL (reference sequence). V trimming: 7 bases; J trimming: 6 bases; junction bases outside the gene matches: 11. The CDR3 sequence: CASTTLGTIKTQYF. The CDR3 DNA is TGTGCCAGCACTACCCTTGGGACTATTAAGACCCAGTACTTC.

This clonotype was seen a few times. The rearrangement links TRBV6-5 to TRBJ2-4; 10 bases match TRBD2. Near its end, the DNA agrees better with TRBJ2-5, so the J call may be wrong. Germline loops: CDR1 MNHEY, CDR2 SVGAGI. The CDR3 runs to 15 residues. CDR3 amino acids: CASSFQRTSGETQYF. The CDR3 DNA sequence: TGTGCCAGCAGTTTCCAAAGGACTAGCGGAGAGACCCAGTACTTC.

This clonotype has only a few counts. The rearrangement links TRBV20-1 to TRBJ2-7; TRBD2 matches at 8 bases. Trimming at V came to 4 bases and at J to 4 bases, leaving 6 bases not matched to a gene. Germline CDR1 is DFQATT and CDR2 is SNEGSKA (reference sequence). This CDR3 comprises 13 residues. In DNA, the CDR3 is TGCAGTGCTATCCTCGGGGGGGAATACGAGCAGTACTTC. Translated: CSAILGGEYEQYF.

The CDR3 DNA reads as TGTGCCAGCAGGAGCAGGGAGCTCGACAATGAGCAGTTCTTC. Its protein is CASRSRELDNEQFF. This chain links TRBV6-5 with TRBJ2-1, with D perhaps given as TRBD1 or TRBD2 (5 bases each). Trimming took off 6 bases at V and 5 bases at J, with 14 bases between the two ends. The CDR3 has 14 residues. Germline assignment: CDR1 MNHEY and CDR2 SVGAGI.

This clonotype was found a few times. The chain has TRBV20-1 and TRBJ2-3, with 7 positions matching TRBD2. Germline CDR1 and CDR2: DFQATT and SNEGSKA (reference sequence). V dropped 1 base and J dropped 0; count of bases not matched to a gene: 19. The CDR3 runs 20 residues. CDR3 region: CSARADPLAVRGTSTDTQYF. Written as DNA, the CDR3 is TGCAGTGCTAGAGCCGACCCGCTAGCGGTCAGAGGGACTAGCACAGATACGCAGTATTTT.

CDR3 sequence reads: CSARVRDSQETQYF. The CDR3 nucleotides are TGCAGTGCTAGAGTGAGGGACAGCCAAGAGACCCAGTACTTC. V gene TRBV20-1 combines with J gene TRBJ2-5; 7 positions match TRBD1. Germline lookup yields CDR1 DFQATT and CDR2 SNEGSKA (reference sequence). There are 14 residues in the CDR3. Trimming cost V 1 base and J 1 base; bases outside gene matches: 3.

The chain couples TRBV29-1 to TRBJ2-7; 8 nucleotides agree with TRBD1. Trimming cost V 4 bases and J 4 bases; bases outside gene matches: 6. Germline CDR1 and CDR2: SQVTM and ANQGSEA. There are 13 residues in the CDR3. The CDR3 loop reads CSVGQGALYEQYF. The CDR3 DNA sequence: TGCAGCGTTGGGCAGGGGGCTTTATACGAGCAGTACTTC.

This clonotype has only a few counts. The rearrangement links TRBV30 to TRBJ2-7; TRBD1 matches 9 bases. The V gene's germline CDR1 is GTSNPN and CDR2 SVGIG (reference sequence). This CDR3 has 14 residues. Trimming cost V 5 bases and J 1 base; bases outside gene matches: 6. The CDR3 region is CAWGEGQGSYEQYF. For the CDR3, the DNA is TGTGCCTGGGGAGAGGGACAGGGATCCTACGAGCAGTACTTC.

This clonotype was recorded a few times. This chain joins TRBV5-1 and TRBJ1-1; D uncertain. Trimming cost V 0 bases and J 0 bases, with 6 bases left between them. The CDR3 has 14 amino acids. Germline V gene data show CDR1 as SGHRS and CDR2 as YFSETQ. In DNA, the CDR3 is TGCGCCAGCAGCTTGGACCGTATGAACACTGAAGCTTTCTTT. Protein: CASSLDRMNTEAFF.